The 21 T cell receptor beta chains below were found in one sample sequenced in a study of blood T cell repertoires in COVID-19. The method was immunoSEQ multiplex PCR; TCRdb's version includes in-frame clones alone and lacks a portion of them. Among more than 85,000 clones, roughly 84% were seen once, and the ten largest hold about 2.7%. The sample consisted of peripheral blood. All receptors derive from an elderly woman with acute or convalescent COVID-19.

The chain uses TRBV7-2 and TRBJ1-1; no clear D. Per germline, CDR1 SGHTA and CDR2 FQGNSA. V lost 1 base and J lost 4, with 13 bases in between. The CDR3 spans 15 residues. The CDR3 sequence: CASSLGRRGLTEAFF. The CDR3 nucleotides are TGTGCCAGCAGCTTAGGCCGGAGAGGCCTCACTGAAGCTTTCTTT.

The CDR3 loop reads CASSVVGSGTDTQYF. CDR3 DNA: TGTGCCAGCAGCGTAGTGGGGAGTGGCACAGATACGCAGTATTTT. V usage is TRBV9 and J usage is TRBJ2-3, with a tentative D call TRBD2 (5 bases). Germline lookup yields CDR1 SGDLS and CDR2 YYNGEE. This CDR3 is built from 15 residues. V lost 0 bases and J lost 1, with 9 bases in between.

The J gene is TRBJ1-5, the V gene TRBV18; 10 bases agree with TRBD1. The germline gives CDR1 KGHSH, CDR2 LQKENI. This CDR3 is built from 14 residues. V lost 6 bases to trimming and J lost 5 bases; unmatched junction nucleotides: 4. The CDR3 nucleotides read TGTGCCAGCTCTGCCGGGACAGGGGATCAGCCCCAGCATTTT. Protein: CASSAGTGDQPQHF.

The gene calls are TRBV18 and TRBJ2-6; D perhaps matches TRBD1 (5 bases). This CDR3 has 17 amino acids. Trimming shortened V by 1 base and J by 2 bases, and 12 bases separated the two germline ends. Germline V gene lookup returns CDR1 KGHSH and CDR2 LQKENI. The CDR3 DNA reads TGTGCCAGCTCACCACGCTCGGTAGGGGCTGGGGCCAACGTCCTGACTTTC. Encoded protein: CASSPRSVGAGANVLTF.

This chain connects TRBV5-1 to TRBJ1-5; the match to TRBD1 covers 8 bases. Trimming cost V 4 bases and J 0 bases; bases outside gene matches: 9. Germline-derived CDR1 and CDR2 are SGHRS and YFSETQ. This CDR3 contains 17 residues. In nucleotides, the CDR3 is TGCGCCAGCAGCCCAGGGACAGGAGGACGTAGCAATCAGCCCCAGCATTTT. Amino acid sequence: CASSPGTGGRSNQPQHF. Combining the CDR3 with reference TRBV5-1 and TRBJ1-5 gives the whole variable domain KAGVTQTPRYLIKTRGQQVTLSCSPISGHRSVSWYQQTPGQGLQFLFEYFSETQRNKGNFPGRFSGRQFSNSRSEMNVSTLELGDSALYLCASSPGTGGRSNQPQHFGDGTRLSIL.

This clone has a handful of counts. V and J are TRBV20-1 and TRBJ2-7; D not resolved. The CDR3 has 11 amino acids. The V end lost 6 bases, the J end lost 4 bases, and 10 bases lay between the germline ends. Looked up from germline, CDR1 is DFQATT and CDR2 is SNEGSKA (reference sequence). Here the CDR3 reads CSAETEYEQYF. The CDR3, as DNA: TGCAGTGCAGAAACAGAGTACGAGCAGTACTTC.

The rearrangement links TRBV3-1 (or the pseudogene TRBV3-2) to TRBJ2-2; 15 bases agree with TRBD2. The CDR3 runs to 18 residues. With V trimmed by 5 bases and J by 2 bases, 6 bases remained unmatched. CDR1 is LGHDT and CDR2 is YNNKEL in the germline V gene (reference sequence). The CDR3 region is CASSEPGLAGGNTGELFF. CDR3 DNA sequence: TGTGCCAGCAGCGAACCGGGACTAGCGGGGGGAAACACCGGGGAGCTGTTTTTT.

The CDR3 DNA sequence: TGTGCCATCAGTACAGGGGGGACGGCTAATGAAAAACTGTTTTTT. This gives the protein CAISTGGTANEKLFF. The V and J genes are TRBV10-3 and TRBJ1-4, with 8 bases lining up with TRBD1. The CDR3 runs 15 residues. J lost 3 bases, V lost 5 bases, and 5 bases had no gene match. Per the germline V gene, CDR1 is ENHRY and CDR2 is SYGVKD.

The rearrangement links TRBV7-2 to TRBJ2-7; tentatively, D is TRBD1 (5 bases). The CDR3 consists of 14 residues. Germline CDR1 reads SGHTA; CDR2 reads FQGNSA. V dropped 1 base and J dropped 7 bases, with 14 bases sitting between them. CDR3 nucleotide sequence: TGTGCCAGCAGCTTAGACCCCCAGGGCCCTGAGCAGTACTTC. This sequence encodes CASSLDPQGPEQYF.

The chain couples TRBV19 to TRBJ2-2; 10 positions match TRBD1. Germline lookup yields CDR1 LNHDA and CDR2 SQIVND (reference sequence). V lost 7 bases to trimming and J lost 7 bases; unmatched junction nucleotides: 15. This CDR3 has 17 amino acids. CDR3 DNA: TGTGCCAGTATCTCCGCCGGGACAGGGGCAAGGGTCGGGGAGCTGTTTTTT. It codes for CASISAGTGARVGELFF.

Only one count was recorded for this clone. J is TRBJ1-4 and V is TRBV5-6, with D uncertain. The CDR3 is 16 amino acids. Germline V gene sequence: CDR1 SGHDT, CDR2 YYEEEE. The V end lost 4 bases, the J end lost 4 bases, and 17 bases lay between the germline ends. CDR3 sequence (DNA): TGTGCCAGCAGCCCGGCGAGACGGGGTCATAATGAAAAACTGTTTTTT. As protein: CASSPARRGHNEKLFF.

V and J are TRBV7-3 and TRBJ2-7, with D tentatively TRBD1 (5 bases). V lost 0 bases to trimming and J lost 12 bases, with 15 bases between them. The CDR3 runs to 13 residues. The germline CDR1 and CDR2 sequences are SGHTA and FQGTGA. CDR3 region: CASSLTSDQGLYF. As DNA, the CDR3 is TGTGCCAGCAGCTTAACGTCGGATCAGGGTCTGTACTTC.

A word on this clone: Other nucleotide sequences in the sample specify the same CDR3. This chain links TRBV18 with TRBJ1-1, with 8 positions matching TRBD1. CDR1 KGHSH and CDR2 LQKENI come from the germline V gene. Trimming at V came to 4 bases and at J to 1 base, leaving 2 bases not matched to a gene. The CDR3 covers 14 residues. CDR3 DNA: TGTGCCAGCTCACTTGGACAGGGGAACACTGAAGCTTTCTTT. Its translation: CASSLGQGNTEAFF.

The CDR3 DNA reads TGTGCCAGCACTACGATGGTTTCAGGGGGCAATGAGCAGTTCTTC. Its protein product is CASTTMVSGGNEQFF. The rearrangement uses TRBV6-1 and TRBJ2-1, with 7 bases identical to TRBD1. Germline CDR1 and CDR2: MNHNS and SASEGT. The CDR3 sequence is 15 residues long. Trimming cost V 7 bases and J 6 bases; bases outside gene matches: 12.

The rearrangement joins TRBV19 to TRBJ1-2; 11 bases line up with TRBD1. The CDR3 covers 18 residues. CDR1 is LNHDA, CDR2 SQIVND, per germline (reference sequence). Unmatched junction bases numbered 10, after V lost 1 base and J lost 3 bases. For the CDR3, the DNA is TGTGCCAGTAGTATAGGCCGGACAGGGGGCGCAAAGCACTATGGCTACACCTTC. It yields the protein CASSIGRTGGAKHYGYTF.

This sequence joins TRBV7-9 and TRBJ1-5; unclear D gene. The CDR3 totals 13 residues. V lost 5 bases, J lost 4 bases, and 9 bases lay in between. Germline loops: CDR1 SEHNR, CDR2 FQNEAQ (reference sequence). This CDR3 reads CASSTQENQPQHF. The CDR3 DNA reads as TGTGCCAGCAGCACTCAAGAGAATCAGCCCCAGCATTTT. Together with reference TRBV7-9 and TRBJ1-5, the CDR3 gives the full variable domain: DTGVSQNPRHKITKRGQNVTFRCDPISEHNRLYWYRQTLGQGPEFLTYFQNEAQLEKSRLLSDRFSAERPKGSFSTLEIQRTEQGDSAMYLCASSTQENQPQHFGDGTRLSIL.

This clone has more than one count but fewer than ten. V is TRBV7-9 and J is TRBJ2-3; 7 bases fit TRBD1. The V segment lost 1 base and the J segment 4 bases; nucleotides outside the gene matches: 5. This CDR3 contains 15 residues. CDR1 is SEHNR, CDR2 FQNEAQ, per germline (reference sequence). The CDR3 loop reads CASSLGGGPADTQYF. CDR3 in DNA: TGTGCCAGCAGCTTAGGAGGGGGCCCAGCAGATACGCAGTATTTT.

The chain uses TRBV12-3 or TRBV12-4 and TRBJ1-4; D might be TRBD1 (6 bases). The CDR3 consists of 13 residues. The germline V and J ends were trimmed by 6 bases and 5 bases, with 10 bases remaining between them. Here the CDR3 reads CASSRQENEKLFF. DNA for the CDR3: TGTGCCAGCAGCCGACAGGAAAATGAAAAACTGTTTTTT.

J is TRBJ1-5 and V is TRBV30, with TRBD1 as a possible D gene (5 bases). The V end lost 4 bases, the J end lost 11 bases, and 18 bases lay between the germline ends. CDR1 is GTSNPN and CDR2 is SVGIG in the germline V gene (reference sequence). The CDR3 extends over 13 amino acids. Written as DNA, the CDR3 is TGTGCCTGGAAAAGGGGTGCGGGAGAGACCCAGCATTTT. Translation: CAWKRGAGETQHF.

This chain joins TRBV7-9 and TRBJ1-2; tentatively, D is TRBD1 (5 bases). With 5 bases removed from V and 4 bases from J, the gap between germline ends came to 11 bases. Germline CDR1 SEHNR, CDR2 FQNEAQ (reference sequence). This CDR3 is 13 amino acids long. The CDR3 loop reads CASSPRGVYGYTF. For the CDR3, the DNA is TGTGCCAGCAGCCCCCGGGGGGTCTATGGCTACACCTTC.

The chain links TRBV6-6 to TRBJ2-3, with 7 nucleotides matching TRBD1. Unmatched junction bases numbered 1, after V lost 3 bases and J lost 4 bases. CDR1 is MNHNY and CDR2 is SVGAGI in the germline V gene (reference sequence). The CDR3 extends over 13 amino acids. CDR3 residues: CASSYTGADTQYF. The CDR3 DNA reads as TGTGCCAGCAGTTATACAGGGGCAGATACGCAGTATTTT.